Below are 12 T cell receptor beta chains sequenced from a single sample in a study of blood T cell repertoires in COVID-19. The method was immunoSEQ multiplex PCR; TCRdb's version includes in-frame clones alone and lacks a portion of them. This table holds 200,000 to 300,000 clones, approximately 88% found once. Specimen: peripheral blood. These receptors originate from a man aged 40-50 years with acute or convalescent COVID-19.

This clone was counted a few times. The CDR3 is CASSRSPEANYGYTF. As DNA, the CDR3 is TGTGCCAGTAGTAGGTCCCCAGAGGCGAACTATGGCTACACCTTC. The chain joins TRBV19 to TRBJ1-2; unclear D gene. The CDR3 runs to 15 residues. Looked up from germline, CDR1 is LNHDA and CDR2 is SQIVND (reference sequence). The V end lost 4 bases, the J end lost 2 bases, and 14 bases lay between the germline ends.

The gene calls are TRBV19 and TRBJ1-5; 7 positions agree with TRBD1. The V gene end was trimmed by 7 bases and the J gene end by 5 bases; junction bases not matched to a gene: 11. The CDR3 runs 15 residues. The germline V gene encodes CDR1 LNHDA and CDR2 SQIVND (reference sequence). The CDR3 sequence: CASTNLDREYQPQHF. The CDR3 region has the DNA TGTGCCAGTACTAATCTCGACAGGGAGTATCAGCCCCAGCATTTT.

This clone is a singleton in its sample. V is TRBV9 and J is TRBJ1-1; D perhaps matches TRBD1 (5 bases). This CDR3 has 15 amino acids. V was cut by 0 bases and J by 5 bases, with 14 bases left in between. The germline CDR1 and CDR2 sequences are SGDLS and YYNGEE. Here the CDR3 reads CASSVDEGRGTEAFF. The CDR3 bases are TGTGCCAGCAGCGTAGATGAGGGGAGGGGAACTGAAGCTTTCTTT.

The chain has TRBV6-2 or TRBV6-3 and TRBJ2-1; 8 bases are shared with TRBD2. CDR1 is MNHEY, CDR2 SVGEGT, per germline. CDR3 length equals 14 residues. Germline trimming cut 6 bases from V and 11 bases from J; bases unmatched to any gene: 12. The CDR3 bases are TGTGCCAGCAGCTCCTCACCGATAGCGGGACAGCAGTTCTTC. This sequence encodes CASSSSPIAGQQFF.

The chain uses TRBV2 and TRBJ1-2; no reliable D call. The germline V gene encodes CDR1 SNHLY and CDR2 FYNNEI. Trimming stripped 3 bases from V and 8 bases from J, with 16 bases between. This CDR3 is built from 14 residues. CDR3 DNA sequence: TGTGCCAGCAGTGAGAGGCAGTCCGGTGGGGGCTACACCTTC. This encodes CASSERQSGGGYTF.

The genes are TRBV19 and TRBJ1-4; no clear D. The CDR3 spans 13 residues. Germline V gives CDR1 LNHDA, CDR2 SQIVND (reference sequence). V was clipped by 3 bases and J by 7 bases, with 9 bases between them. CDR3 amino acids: CASSMVGGEKLFF. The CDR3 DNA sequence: TGTGCCAGTAGTATGGTAGGCGGTGAAAAACTGTTTTTT.

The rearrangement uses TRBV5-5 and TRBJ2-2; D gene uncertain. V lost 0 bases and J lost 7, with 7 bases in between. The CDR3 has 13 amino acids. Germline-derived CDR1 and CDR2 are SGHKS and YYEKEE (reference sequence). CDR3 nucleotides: TGTGCCAGCAGCTTGGGCGGCGACGGGGAGCTGTTTTTT. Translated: CASSLGGDGELFF.

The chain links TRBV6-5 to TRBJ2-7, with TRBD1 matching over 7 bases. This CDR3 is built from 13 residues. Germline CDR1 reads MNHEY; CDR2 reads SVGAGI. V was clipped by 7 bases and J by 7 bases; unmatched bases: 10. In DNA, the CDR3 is TGTGCCAGCACCGAGGGGGCCCCCGGGGAGCAGTACTTC. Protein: CASTEGAPGEQYF.

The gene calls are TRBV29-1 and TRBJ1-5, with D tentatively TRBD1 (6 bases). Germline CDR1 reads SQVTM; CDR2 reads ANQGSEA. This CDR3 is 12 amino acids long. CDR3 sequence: CSSREGDQPQHF. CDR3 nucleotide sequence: TGCAGTTCTCGAGAGGGGGATCAGCCCCAGCATTTT. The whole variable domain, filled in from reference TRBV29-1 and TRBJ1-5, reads SAVISQKPSRDICQRGTSLTIQCQVDSQVTMMFWYRQQPGQSLTLIATANQGSEATYESGFVIDKFPISRPNLTFSTLTVSNMSPEDSSIYLCSSREGDQPQHFGDGTRLSIL.

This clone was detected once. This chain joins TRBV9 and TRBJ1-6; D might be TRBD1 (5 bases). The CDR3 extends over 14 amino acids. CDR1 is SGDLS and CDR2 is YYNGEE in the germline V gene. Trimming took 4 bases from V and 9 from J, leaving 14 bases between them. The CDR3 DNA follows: TGTGCCAGCAGCCCCGAGACAGCGGGTTCACCCCTCCACTTT. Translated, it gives CASSPETAGSPLHF.

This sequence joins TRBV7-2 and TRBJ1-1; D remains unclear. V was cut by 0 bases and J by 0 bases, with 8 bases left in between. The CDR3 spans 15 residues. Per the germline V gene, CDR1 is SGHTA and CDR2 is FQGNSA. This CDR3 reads CASSLAPGMNTEAFF. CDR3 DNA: TGTGCCAGCAGCTTAGCGCCAGGCATGAACACTGAAGCTTTCTTT.

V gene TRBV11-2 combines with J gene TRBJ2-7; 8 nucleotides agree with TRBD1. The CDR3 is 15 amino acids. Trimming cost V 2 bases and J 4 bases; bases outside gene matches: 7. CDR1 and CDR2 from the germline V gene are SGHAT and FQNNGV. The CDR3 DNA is TGTGCCAGCAGCTTAACGGCCAGGGGGCGATACGAGCAGTACTTC. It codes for CASSLTARGRYEQYF. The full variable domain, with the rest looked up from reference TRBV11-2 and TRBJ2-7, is EAGVAQSPRYKIIEKRQSVAFWCNPISGHATLYWYQQILGQGPKLLIQFQNNGVVDDSQLPKDRFSAERLKGVDSTLKIQPAKLEDSAVYLCASSLTARGRYEQYFGPGTRLTVT.